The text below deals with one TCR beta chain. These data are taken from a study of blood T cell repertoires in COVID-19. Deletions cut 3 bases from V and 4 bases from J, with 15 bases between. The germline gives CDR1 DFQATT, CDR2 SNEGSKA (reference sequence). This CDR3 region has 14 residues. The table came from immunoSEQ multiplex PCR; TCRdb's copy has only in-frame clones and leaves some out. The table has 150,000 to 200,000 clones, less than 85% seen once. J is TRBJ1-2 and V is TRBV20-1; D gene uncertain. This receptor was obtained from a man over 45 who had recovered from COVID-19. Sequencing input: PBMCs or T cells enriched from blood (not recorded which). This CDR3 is CSASSTVQAYGYTF. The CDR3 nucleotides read TGCAGTGCTAGTTCCACGGTTCAAGCCTATGGCTACACCTTC.